The 21 T cell receptor beta chains below come from one sample, sequenced in a study of T-cell memory formation after mild COVID-19. TCRdb re-called the 5' RACE reads with MiXCR, one entry per CDR3 protein. The sample shows about 560,000 distinct CDR3 sequences, roughly 18% of them seen only once. The specimen sequenced was PBMCs or a T cell subset sorted from them (not recorded which). The source is an adult woman who had mild COVID-19 (a few samples of this study predate the infection). Cell type and time point are not known.

CDR3 sequence (DNA): TGCAGTGCTAGGAGAGGGACAGGGTATGGCTACACCTTC. Translation gives CSARRGTGYGYTF. This sequence joins TRBV20-1 and TRBJ1-2, with 9 bases lining up with TRBD1. This CDR3 has 13 residues. Germline V lookup: CDR1 DFQATT, CDR2 SNEGSKA (reference sequence). J lost 5 bases, V lost 3 bases, and 4 bases had no gene match.

The V gene is TRBV30, the J gene TRBJ1-5; D unresolved. The V and J ends lost 0 bases and 5 bases respectively, with 11 bases between them. The CDR3 loop spans 14 amino acids. Germline CDR1 GTSNPN, CDR2 SVGIG (reference sequence). DNA of the CDR3: TGTGCCTGGAGTGTGGGAGCCGGGGATCAGCCCCAGCATTTT. Amino acids: CAWSVGAGDQPQHF.

The CDR3 DNA reads as TGTGCCAGCTGCGGCGATACCTACGAGCAGTACTTC. Protein: CASCGDTYEQYF. V gene TRBV18 combines with J gene TRBJ2-7; D unclear. This CDR3 region has 12 residues. Trimming took 7 bases from V and 2 from J, leaving 9 bases between them. CDR1 is KGHSH, CDR2 LQKENI, per germline.

There are a few counts of this clonotype. The V and J genes are TRBV20-1 and TRBJ2-1; 10 bases are a match to TRBD2. The CDR3 covers 18 residues. V lost 0 bases and J lost 1; bases outside the gene matches: 9. The germline gives CDR1 DFQATT, CDR2 SNEGSKA (reference sequence). The DNA for the CDR3 is TGCAGTGCTAGAGATCGAGCGGGGGGGCAGAAGTCCTACAATGAGCAGTTCTTC. Its translation is CSARDRAGGQKSYNEQFF.

This clonotype showed up just a few times. This rearrangement joins TRBV7-9 to TRBJ2-7; 8 bases agree with TRBD2. From germline, CDR1 is SEHNR and CDR2 FQNEAQ (reference sequence). This CDR3 is built from 14 residues. Losses at the gene ends were 3 bases for V and 6 bases for J; bases not matched to a gene: 7. CDR3 nucleotide sequence: TGTGCCAGCAGCTTTAGCGGGGCCCCGGGCGAGCAGTACTTC. This codes for CASSFSGAPGEQYF.

This clonotype was detected a few times. The V call is TRBV12-3 or TRBV12-4, the J call TRBJ2-7; possibly TRBD1 or TRBD2 for D (6 bases each). Deletions cut 8 bases from V and 5 bases from J, with 22 bases between. This CDR3 contains 15 residues. The chain's CDR3 is CASLNYGGLRDEQYF. The DNA of the CDR3 is TGTGCCAGCCTAAATTACGGGGGCCTCAGGGACGAGCAGTACTTC.

The chain is built from TRBV25-1 and TRBJ2-6; the D is unclear. Trimming pared 6 bases from V and 4 bases from J, leaving 13 bases between. From germline, CDR1 is MGHDK and CDR2 SYGVNS. The CDR3 covers 15 residues. CDR3 protein: CASRVPWYGANVLTF. The CDR3 DNA follows: TGTGCCAGCAGGGTACCTTGGTACGGGGCCAACGTCCTGACTTTC.

This clonotype was observed a few times. V gene TRBV20-1 combines with J gene TRBJ2-7; D may match TRBD1 or TRBD2 (5 bases each). Germline assignment: CDR1 DFQATT and CDR2 SNEGSKA (reference sequence). V was pared by 5 bases and J by 4 bases, with 18 bases between. This CDR3 is built from 14 residues. DNA for the CDR3: TGCAGTGCTCAACCGGGACCAGGGCGGTACGAGCAGTACTTC. Protein product: CSAQPGPGRYEQYF.

This clonotype was seen a handful of times. The chain recombines TRBV20-1 with TRBJ1-4; D not certain. Trimming shortened V by 1 base and J by 3 bases, and 9 bases separated the two germline ends. CDR3 length equals 14 residues. Germline V CDR1 and CDR2: DFQATT, SNEGSKA (reference sequence). DNA of the CDR3: TGCAGTGCTAGAGCGAGAATGTCTAATGAAAAACTGTTTTTT. Its translation: CSARARMSNEKLFF.

This chain connects TRBV7-9 to TRBJ1-1; D gene unclear. The germline CDR1 and CDR2 sequences are SEHNR and FQNEAQ (reference sequence). This CDR3 is built from 14 residues. The germline V and J ends were trimmed by 5 bases and 1 base, with 11 bases remaining between them. For the CDR3, the DNA is TGTGCCAGCAGCCCTCAGACGGAGAACACTGAAGCTTTCTTT. Translation: CASSPQTENTEAFF.

The chain has TRBV7-9 and TRBJ2-7, with D perhaps TRBD1 (6 bases). Germline V gene data show CDR1 as SEHNR and CDR2 as FQNEAQ (reference sequence). This CDR3 has 16 residues. Trimming shortened V by 1 base and J by 0 bases, and 13 bases separated the two germline ends. CDR3 in DNA: TGTGCCAGCAGCTTAGGAATCGGACAGCGCTCCTACGAGCAGTACTTC. Amino acids: CASSLGIGQRSYEQYF.

This clonotype has only a few counts. The CDR3 DNA reads as TGTGCCAGCTCGCCGCCGGCTTTGGGGGGCATTCAGTACTTC. Encoded protein: CASSPPALGGIQYF. The chain links TRBV18 to TRBJ2-4; maybe TRBD2 (6 bases). V was trimmed by 6 bases and J by 9 bases, leaving 18 bases between them. CDR3 length: 14 residues. Germline lookup yields CDR1 KGHSH and CDR2 LQKENI.

This clonotype came up a few times. V and J are TRBV5-6 and TRBJ2-7; 9 bases are a match to TRBD1. Trimming took 4 bases from V and 5 from J; bases not matched to a gene: 7. Germline CDR1 SGHDT, CDR2 YYEEEE. This CDR3 is 14 amino acids long. The CDR3 region is CASSRDRVWDEQYF. The CDR3 DNA reads TGTGCCAGCAGCCGGGACAGGGTTTGGGACGAGCAGTACTTC.

The chain carries TRBV7-6 and TRBJ1-2; 9 bases fit TRBD1. The CDR3 runs 14 residues. Germline values: CDR1 SGHVS, CDR2 FNYEAQ. Losses at the gene ends were 5 bases for V and 3 bases for J; bases not matched to a gene: 4. Here the CDR3 DNA reads TGTGCCAGCAGCCCCGGGACAGGGCACTATGGCTACACCTTC. It codes for CASSPGTGHYGYTF.

V is TRBV5-6 and J is TRBJ2-5; the D gene is possibly TRBD1 (5 bases). This CDR3 spans 14 amino acids. V dropped 0 bases and J dropped 4 bases, with 10 bases sitting between them. Germline V gene lookup returns CDR1 SGHDT and CDR2 YYEEEE. CDR3 nucleotides: TGTGCCAGCAGCTTGGTACGACAGAGAGAGACCCAGTACTTC. It encodes CASSLVRQRETQYF.

This clonotype was counted ten times or more. The gene calls are TRBV4-1 and TRBJ2-1; TRBD1 might be the D (7 bases). Trimming shortened V by 2 bases and J by 1 base, and 18 bases separated the two germline ends. The CDR3 sequence is 18 residues long. Germline CDR1 MGHRA, CDR2 YSYEKL. The CDR3 sequence: CASSQRAGGYGSYNEQFF. The CDR3 DNA follows: TGCGCCAGCAGCCAAAGGGCAGGGGGGTATGGATCCTACAATGAGCAGTTCTTC.

This clonotype has more than one count but fewer than ten. This sequence joins TRBV7-9 and TRBJ2-1, with D possibly TRBD2 on 6 matching bases. Germline V gene lookup returns CDR1 SEHNR and CDR2 FQNEAQ (reference sequence). V lost 0 bases to trimming and J lost 4 bases, with 10 bases between them. The CDR3 runs to 15 residues. CDR3 in DNA: TGTGCCAGCAGCTTAGCTAGCGGCCTATACAATGAGCAGTTCTTC. The encoded protein is CASSLASGLYNEQFF.

This clonotype was counted a few times. The chain joins TRBV18 to TRBJ1-1; D not resolved. This CDR3 comprises 14 residues. The ends were cut back, 0 bases at V and 2 bases at J, with 7 bases in the middle. Germline V gene sequence: CDR1 KGHSH, CDR2 LQKENI. This CDR3 reads CASSPPPANTEAFF. The DNA of the CDR3 is TGTGCCAGCTCACCACCGCCGGCAAACACTGAAGCTTTCTTT.

This clonotype was seen more than once but under ten times. The chain links TRBV5-1 to TRBJ2-7, with TRBD2 identical over 9 bases. The germline V gene encodes CDR1 SGHRS and CDR2 YFSETQ. V shed 2 bases and J 3 bases; nucleotides not matched to a gene: 9. The CDR3 has 16 residues. The CDR3 here is CASSFSLAGYYYEQYF. CDR3 coding DNA: TGCGCCAGCAGCTTCTCCCTAGCGGGGTATTACTACGAGCAGTACTTC.

CDR3: CASSQQGLNTDTQYF. CDR3 sequence (DNA): TGCGCCAGCAGCCAACAGGGGCTTAACACAGATACGCAGTATTTT. The genes are TRBV5-1 and TRBJ2-3; TRBD1 matches at 7 bases. CDR3 length: 15 residues. Germline V gives CDR1 SGHRS, CDR2 YFSETQ. V shed 4 bases, J shed 2 bases, and the junction held 7 bases outside the gene matches.

CDR3 in DNA: TGTGCCAGCAGCGCCGGGTTTGAAGCGGGGGAGCAGTACTTC. Amino acids: CASSAGFEAGEQYF. V is TRBV9 and J is TRBJ2-7, with 7 positions matching TRBD2. The CDR3 has 14 amino acids. Trimming at V came to 3 bases and at J to 7 bases, leaving 10 bases not matched to a gene. In germline, CDR1 is SGDLS, CDR2 YYNGEE.